The 18 T cell receptor beta chains listed next were all sequenced from one sample in a study of cytotoxic CD8 clonotypes in ibrutinib-treated CLL. Libraries were prepared by immunoSEQ multiplex PCR; TCRdb keeps only in-frame clonotypes and omits some of them. Among fewer than 300,000 clones listed, approximately 79% were seen once. The sample in question was PBMCs, obtained at disease progression, from a patient treated with ibrutinib. These receptor sequences come from a human donor with chronic lymphocytic leukemia.

This clone was detected only a few times. This sequence joins TRBV5-1 and TRBJ2-2, with unresolved D. V lost 0 bases and J 3 bases, leaving 9 bases between the germline ends. The V gene's germline CDR1 is SGHRS and CDR2 YFSETQ. This CDR3 spans 15 amino acids. In DNA form, the CDR3 reads TGCGCCAGCAGCTTGGCTCGGGTGGACACCGGGGAGCTGTTTTTT. This sequence encodes CASSLARVDTGELFF.

The rearrangement joins TRBV7-9 to TRBJ2-2, with 7 nucleotides matching TRBD2. Germline V gene lookup returns CDR1 SEHNR and CDR2 FQNEAQ (reference sequence). The CDR3 is 14 residues long. V gave up 0 bases and J gave up 7 bases; unmatched junction bases: 2. CDR3: CASSLAGTNGELFF. The CDR3 DNA reads TGTGCCAGCAGCTTAGCAGGGACTAACGGGGAGCTGTTTTTT. The whole variable domain, remainder taken from reference TRBV7-9 and TRBJ2-2, is DTGVSQNPRHKITKRGQNVTFRCDPISEHNRLYWYRQTLGQGPEFLTYFQNEAQLEKSRLLSDRFSAERPKGSFSTLEIQRTEQGDSAMYLCASSLAGTNGELFFGEGSRLTVL.

V usage is TRBV13 and J usage is TRBJ2-2; TRBD2 aligns across 9 bases. Per germline, CDR1 PRHDT and CDR2 FYEKMQ (reference sequence). Trimming at V came to 10 bases and at J to 4 bases, leaving 16 bases not matched to a gene. The CDR3 contains 17 residues. The CDR3 DNA follows: TGTGCCACCCACAGGCGGGGGGGGCTCTTGGGCACCGGGGAGCTGTTTTTT. Protein sequence: CATHRRGGLLGTGELFF.

V is TRBV11-2 and J is TRBJ1-1, with 7 bases aligning to TRBD1. Germline lookup yields CDR1 SGHAT and CDR2 FQNNGV. Trimming took 8 bases from V and 7 from J; bases not matched to a gene: 7. The CDR3 runs to 12 residues. Here the CDR3 DNA reads TGTGCCAGCCGCCGGACAGGACTTGAAGCTTTCTTT. This codes for CASRRTGLEAFF.

The chain carries TRBV2 and TRBJ2-5; TRBD2 matches 7 bases. The CDR3 length is 14 residues. Trimming cost V 1 base and J 4 bases; bases outside gene matches: 3. Germline CDR1 is SNHLY and CDR2 is FYNNEI. The CDR3 protein is CASSEEGGRETQYF. In DNA form, the CDR3 reads TGTGCCAGCAGTGAAGAAGGCGGGAGAGAGACCCAGTACTTC.

The chain recombines TRBV29-1 with TRBJ1-1; TRBD1 is a possible D gene (6 bases). This CDR3 spans 12 amino acids. Germline CDR1 SQVTM, CDR2 ANQGSEA. V shed 5 bases and J shed 7 bases, with 14 bases lying between them. In nucleotides, the CDR3 is TGCAGCGTTAACAGGGAGGGAGGTGAAGCTTTCTTT. It is translated as CSVNREGGEAFF.

The rearrangement joins TRBV4-3 to TRBJ2-3, with D tentatively TRBD2 (6 bases). V lost 1 base, J lost 0 bases, and 20 bases lay in between. Per germline, CDR1 LGHNA and CDR2 YSLEER. The CDR3 extends over 19 amino acids. This CDR3 reads CASSQAHRELWSSTDTQYF. The CDR3 DNA reads TGCGCCAGCAGCCAAGCTCATCGGGAGCTCTGGTCTAGCACAGATACGCAGTATTTT.

V gene TRBV19 combines with J gene TRBJ1-2; 10 bases are a match to TRBD1. The CDR3 has 15 residues. The V and J ends lost 3 bases and 5 bases, in that order; junction bases with no gene match: 6. Looked up from germline, CDR1 is LNHDA and CDR2 is SQIVND (reference sequence). This chain's CDR3 is CASSIGTGVTYGYTF. CDR3 sequence (DNA): TGTGCCAGTAGTATCGGGACAGGGGTTACATATGGCTACACCTTC.

The rearrangement joins TRBV6-5 to TRBJ1-1; D unresolved. Per germline, CDR1 MNHEY and CDR2 SVGAGI. The V end was cut by 5 bases, the J end by 8 bases, with 9 bases between. The CDR3 consists of 11 residues. The CDR3 is CASSASVEAFF. CDR3 nucleotide sequence: TGTGCCAGCAGTGCCTCCGTCGAAGCTTTCTTT.

V is TRBV5-5 and J is TRBJ1-2, with D possibly TRBD1 on 5 matching bases. CDR3 length: 14 residues. The germline V gene encodes CDR1 SGHKS and CDR2 YYEKEE (reference sequence). V dropped 2 bases and J dropped 1 base, with 9 bases sitting between them. DNA for the CDR3: TGTGCCAGCAGCTTACAGGCGGTTAACTATGGCTACACCTTC. It encodes CASSLQAVNYGYTF.

The V gene is TRBV4-1, the J gene TRBJ2-7; unclear D gene. Germline CDR1 reads MGHRA; CDR2 reads YSYEKL. Trimming took 4 bases from V and 1 from J, leaving 20 bases between them. CDR3 length: 17 amino acids. CDR3 sequence (DNA): TGCGCCAGCAGCCTTAAAAATAGTGCAGGTGGATCCTACGAGCAGTACTTC. It yields the protein CASSLKNSAGGSYEQYF.

This rearrangement joins TRBV29-1 to TRBJ2-5, with unresolved D. The CDR3 is 10 residues long. Per germline, CDR1 SQVTM and CDR2 ANQGSEA. Trimming removed 5 bases at V and 1 base at J, with 2 bases between. CDR3 bases: TGCAGCGTTAGCCAAGAGACCCAGTACTTC. It encodes CSVSQETQYF.

The J gene is TRBJ1-2, the V gene TRBV4-1; possibly TRBD1 for D (5 bases). The CDR3 totals 14 residues. Germline CDR1 is MGHRA and CDR2 is YSYEKL. Deletions cut 6 bases from V and 6 bases from J, with 17 bases between. In nucleotides, the CDR3 is TGCGCCAGCAGAGACTTCCGGGACCGGGATGGCTACACCTTC. This gives the protein CASRDFRDRDGYTF.

The V call is TRBV27, the J call TRBJ1-2; weak D call: TRBD1 (5 bases). V was trimmed by 0 bases and J by 6 bases, leaving 20 bases between them. Looked up from germline, CDR1 is MNHEY and CDR2 is SMNVEV (reference sequence). This CDR3 is built from 17 residues. The CDR3 bases are TGTGCCAGCAGTTTATCGAAGGCAGGGTGGGCTGATGATGGCTACACCTTC. Amino acids: CASSLSKAGWADDGYTF.

The V call is TRBV6-5, the J call TRBJ1-5; 8 bases match TRBD1. Germline V gene data show CDR1 as MNHEY and CDR2 as SVGAGI. The V and J ends lost 2 bases and 9 bases, in that order; junction bases with no gene match: 6. The CDR3 consists of 14 residues. CDR3 bases: TGTGCCAGCAGTTACGGAGGACAGGGAATGCCCCAGCATTTT. It codes for CASSYGGQGMPQHF.

The chain uses TRBV9 and TRBJ2-1; 10 bases fit TRBD2. Trimming at V came to 2 bases and at J to 6 bases, leaving 17 bases not matched to a gene. Germline V gene sequence: CDR1 SGDLS, CDR2 YYNGEE. CDR3 length: 19 residues. CDR3 in amino acids: CASSVSQREGVATTNEQFF. CDR3 sequence (DNA): TGTGCCAGCAGCGTGTCACAGCGGGAGGGTGTAGCCACTACCAATGAGCAGTTCTTC.

The chain links TRBV10-2 to TRBJ2-7; 9 nucleotides line up with TRBD2. Trimming took 3 bases from V and 4 from J; bases not matched to a gene: 7. The CDR3 extends over 15 amino acids. Germline V gives CDR1 WSHSY, CDR2 SAAADI. The CDR3 here is CASSEGLAGVYEQYF. CDR3 coding DNA: TGCGCCAGCAGTGAAGGGTTAGCGGGAGTGTACGAGCAGTACTTC.

This clone was counted a few times. This chain links TRBV6-7 with TRBJ2-7; possibly TRBD1 for D (5 bases). TRBV6-7 counts as an open reading frame of uncertain function. The CDR3 is 14 residues long. V lost 6 bases and J 0 bases, leaving 12 bases between the germline ends. The CDR3 DNA is TGTGCCAGCAGACTTCGACAGAACTCCTACGAGCAGTACTTC. It encodes CASRLRQNSYEQYF.